The 15 T cell receptor beta chains reported below all come from one sample, sequenced in a study of CD8+CD57+ T cells in acquired aplastic anemia. The use of genomic DNA as template underpinned the TCR beta VDJ and CDR3 profiling. Each CDR3 protein gets one entry after TCRdb re-called the reads with MiXCR. The data contain approximately 45,000 distinct CDR3 sequences, around 69% of them singletons. Source material: sorted CD4+, CD8+, or CD8+CD57+ T cells (not recorded which) from PBMCs. These receptor sequences come from a human donor in good health, serving as a control.

V usage is TRBV7-8 and J usage is TRBJ2-6; the D gene is possibly TRBD1 (5 bases). This CDR3 is 15 amino acids long. The germline V gene has CDR1 SGHVS and CDR2 FQNEAQ. Between the trimmed V and J ends, which lost 3 bases and 3 bases, there was a span of 9 bases. The CDR3 DNA sequence: TGTGCCAGCAGCTTGTCCAGGGTTGGGGCCAACGTCCTGACTTTC. This translates into CASSLSRVGANVLTF.

The CDR3 DNA reads TGCAGCGTCCTAAGGCCAGGGAGAGAGACCCAGTACTTC. This codes for CSVLRPGRETQYF. This chain uses TRBV29-1 with TRBJ2-5; D tentatively reads TRBD1 or TRBD2 (5 bases each). The V gene's germline CDR1 is SQVTM and CDR2 ANQGSEA. V lost 6 bases and J lost 4, with 15 bases in between. This CDR3 spans 13 amino acids. Filled out from reference TRBV29-1 and TRBJ2-5, the complete variable domain reads SAVISQKPSRDICQRGTSLTIQCQVDSQVTMMFWYRQQPGQSLTLIATANQGSEATYESGFVIDKFPISRPNLTFSTLTVSNMSPEDSSIYLCSVLRPGRETQYFGPGTRLLVL.

This clonotype appeared many times. The V gene is TRBV7-9, the J gene TRBJ2-3; D possibly matches TRBD1 or TRBD2 (5 bases each). This CDR3 is 16 amino acids long. Germline CDR1 is SEHNR and CDR2 is FQNEAQ (reference sequence). The germline V and J ends were trimmed by 5 bases and 3 bases, with 18 bases remaining between them. The DNA for the CDR3 is TGTGCCAGCAGCAGCGGACAAGCACCCTTTACAGATACGCAGTATTTT. Translating gives CASSSGQAPFTDTQYF.

The rearrangement links TRBV6-2 or TRBV6-3 to TRBJ2-7; a possible D gene is TRBD1 (5 bases). V was clipped by 2 bases and J by 0 bases, with 17 bases between them. CDR3 length: 17 amino acids. CDR1 and CDR2 (germline): MNHEY, SVGEGT. CDR3: CASSYPIQDSSSYEQYF. In nucleotides, the CDR3 is TGTGCCAGCAGTTACCCCATACAGGATTCAAGCTCCTACGAGCAGTACTTC.

V usage is TRBV7-6 and J usage is TRBJ2-5; TRBD2 might be the D (5 bases). The V end lost 0 bases, the J end lost 10 bases, and 12 bases lay between the germline ends. From germline, CDR1 is SGHVS and CDR2 FNYEAQ. CDR3 length: 13 residues. CDR3 in DNA: TGTGCCAGCAGCTTAGCGTCGGACTGGATCCAGTACTTC. Protein: CASSLASDWIQYF.

This chain connects TRBV7-6 to TRBJ2-5; tentatively, D is TRBD1 or TRBD2 (5 bases each). The germline V gene has CDR1 SGHVS and CDR2 FNYEAQ. The CDR3 runs 13 residues. Trimming pared 4 bases from V and 5 bases from J, leaving 11 bases between. In nucleotides, the CDR3 is TGTGCCAGCAGCTCTCTCGGGACCGAGACCCAGTACTTC. Translated, it gives CASSSLGTETQYF. Full variable domain (rest looked up from reference TRBV7-6 and TRBJ2-5): GAGVSQSPRYKVTKRGQDVALRCDPISGHVSLYWYRQALGQGPEFLTYFNYEAQQDKSGLPNDRFSAERPEGSISTLTIQRTEQRDSAMYRCASSSLGTETQYFGPGTRLLVL.

The chain joins TRBV19 to TRBJ1-5; possibly TRBD1 for D (5 bases). The CDR3 is made up of 17 amino acids. Trimming shortened V by 4 bases and J by 6 bases, and 22 bases separated the two germline ends. Germline V gene sequence: CDR1 LNHDA, CDR2 SQIVND (reference sequence). The CDR3 loop reads CASSSPPRGSMIQPQHF. In nucleotides, the CDR3 is TGTGCCAGTAGTAGCCCACCAAGGGGCAGTATGATTCAGCCCCAGCATTTT. The entire variable domain, with the rest obtained from reference TRBV19 and TRBJ1-5, is as follows: DGGITQSPKYLFRKEGQNVTLSCEQNLNHDAMYWYRQDPGQGLRLIYYSQIVNDFQKGDIAEGYSVSREKKESFPLTVTSAQKNPTAFYLCASSSPPRGSMIQPQHFGDGTRLSIL.

The chain joins TRBV7-8 to TRBJ2-7; no clear D. CDR1 and CDR2 (germline): SGHVS, FQNEAQ. With 5 bases removed from V and 6 bases from J, the gap between germline ends came to 8 bases. The CDR3 is 11 residues long. CDR3 coding DNA: TGTGCCAGCAGCCCCCTACTCGAGCAGTACTTC. Translation gives CASSPLLEQYF.

This sequence joins TRBV15 and TRBJ1-5, with D unclear. The germline CDR1 and CDR2 sequences are LNHNV and YYDKDF (reference sequence). This CDR3 is 13 amino acids long. The V and J ends lost 3 bases and 7 bases respectively, with 10 bases between them. As DNA, the CDR3 is TGTGCCACCAGCAGGCGTTTAGGGCAGCCCCAGCATTTT. Protein sequence: CATSRRLGQPQHF.

This chain joins TRBV25-1 and TRBJ2-7; possible D gene TRBD1, 5 bases. With 6 bases removed from V and 5 bases from J, the gap between germline ends came to 17 bases. Germline loops: CDR1 MGHDK, CDR2 SYGVNS. This CDR3 spans 14 amino acids. CDR3 nucleotides: TGTGCCAGCAGCAATCCAGGGAAAAGTAACGAGCAGTACTTC. Amino acids: CASSNPGKSNEQYF.

The DNA for the CDR3 is TGTGCCACCAGTGAGATTGACTATGATGAGCAGTTCTTC. Translating gives CATSEIDYDEQFF. The genes are TRBV24-1 and TRBJ2-1, with a weak D call TRBD2 (5 bases). Germline V gene sequence: CDR1 KGHDR, CDR2 SFDVKD. The CDR3 length is 13 residues. Trimming took 4 bases from V and 8 from J, leaving 11 bases between them.

This chain links TRBV20-1 with TRBJ1-5; D is undetermined. Germline V CDR1 and CDR2: DFQATT, SNEGSKA (reference sequence). Trimming pared 7 bases from V and 6 bases from J, leaving 16 bases between. CDR3 length equals 13 residues. The CDR3 loop is CSVSASPGQPQHF. CDR3 nucleotide sequence: TGCAGTGTGTCGGCCAGTCCCGGTCAGCCCCAGCATTTT.

V is TRBV25-1 and J is TRBJ2-7; TRBD1 matches at 12 bases. J gave up 6 bases and V 2 bases, and 8 bases lay outside the gene matches. CDR1 is MGHDK, CDR2 SYGVNS, per germline. The CDR3 consists of 16 residues. The CDR3 coding sequence is TGTGCCAGCAGTGAAACCGGTGGGACAGGGGGCGCCGAGCAGTACTTC. It is translated as CASSETGGTGGAEQYF.

The chain employs TRBV2 and TRBJ1-6; D remains unclear. The V gene lost 3 bases and the J gene lost 12 bases, with 12 bases spanning the gap. The CDR3 length is 13 residues. CDR1 is SNHLY and CDR2 is FYNNEI in the germline V gene. The CDR3 spells CASSDSGLGPLHF. CDR3 coding DNA: TGTGCCAGCAGTGATTCCGGGTTGGGACCCCTCCACTTT. The variable domain in full, with the rest retrieved from reference TRBV2 and TRBJ1-6, is EPEVTQTPSHQVTQMGQEVILRCVPISNHLYFYWYRQILGQKVEFLVSFYNNEISEKSEIFDDQFSVERPDGSNFTLKIRSTKLEDSAMYFCASSDSGLGPLHFGNGTRLTVT.

The chain has TRBV25-1 and TRBJ1-1; no reliable D call. The germline V gene encodes CDR1 MGHDK and CDR2 SYGVNS. V was clipped by 7 bases and J by 1 base, with 10 bases between them. The CDR3 length is 13 residues. The CDR3 DNA reads TGTGCCAGCACATTGACGGGGAACACTGAAGCTTTCTTT. Translation gives CASTLTGNTEAFF.